This T cell receptor beta chain was sequenced for a study of spatial heterogeneity in lung cancer. This clonotype has a handful of counts. Via MiXCR, TCRdb re-called the 5' RACE reads, giving one row per CDR3 protein. The sample holds just under 95,000 distinct CDR3 sequences; 12% are singletons and the top ten take 35% to 50%. Time point described: sample taken at primary tumor resection. No cells were sorted before sequencing. The whole RNA sequenced was extracted from tumor, nontumor lung or frozen PBMC. The starting material was PBMCs, obtained at surgery. This TCR derives from a male donor with early-stage non-small cell lung cancer.

As DNA, the CDR3 is TGCAGTGCTAGTCCGGGCGGGAGGTCCTACGAGCAGTACTTC. Translated, it gives CSASPGGRSYEQYF. This chain links TRBV20-1 with TRBJ2-7; 8 positions match TRBD2. The CDR3 is 14 residues long. J lost 1 base, V lost 3 bases, and 5 bases had no gene match. CDR1 DFQATT and CDR2 SNEGSKA come from the germline V gene (reference sequence).